This TCR beta chain was identified in a study of response to subunit inactivated influenza vaccine. Study-level results: New T cells are recruited in small numbers by each seasonal influenza vaccination, according to the authors' suggestion.

This clonotype was seen many times. No antigen is known for it. MiXCR, applied by TCRdb to the RT-PCR reads, yields one record per CDR3 protein. The table includes approximately 530,000 distinct CDR3 sequences, 10% to 15% detected once. V shed 1 base and J shed 6 bases, with 13 bases lying between them. This CDR3 is 14 amino acids long. The V and J genes are TRBV12-3 or TRBV12-4 and TRBJ2-7; D remains ambiguous. The sequence was collected from a man aged 45-60 years who received an inactivated influenza vaccine. The sequenced sample was PBMCs from blood, obtained 35 to 45 days after vaccination. This CDR3 is CASSLGQAWGEQYF. The CDR3 DNA follows: TGTGCCAGCAGTTTAGGGCAGGCCTGGGGCGAGCAGTACTTC.